This TCR beta chain appears in the sequencing data of a study of PD-1 blockade in classical Hodgkin lymphoma. Overall study findings and caveats: In CD4+ cells, TCR diversity went up significantly by C4D1, but in CD8+ cells it did not.

V dropped 4 bases and J dropped 6; count of bases not matched to a gene: 5. Germline V gene sequence: CDR1 GTSNPN, CDR2 SVGIG (reference sequence). The CDR3 contains 13 residues. Only in-frame clones appear in the TCRdb table, and some are missing; sequencing was by immunoSEQ multiplex PCR. This sample carries over 75,000 clones, about nine tenths of them seen once, and the ten largest clones take under 3%. A note on this clone: Its specificity is not known.

Regarding time point: cycle 4 day 1 (C4D1), after 6 weeks of nivolumab. Brentuximab vedotin exposure varied, and every patient relapsed after autologous stem cell transplantation. Best response was recorded as complete response, partial response or progressive disease. The chain joins TRBV30 to TRBJ2-2; the match to TRBD1 covers 7 bases. This TCR came from a human donor with classical Hodgkin lymphoma. Here the sequenced sample was peripheral blood mononuclear cells (PBMCs), taken before the fourth cycle of nivolumab. The CDR3 here is CAWNRGSPGELFF. The CDR3 region has the DNA TGTGCCTGGAACAGGGGATCCCCCGGGGAGCTGTTTTTT. Based on the CDR3 plus reference TRBV30 and TRBJ2-2, the full variable domain is SQTIHQWPATLVQPVGSPLSLECTVEGTSNPNLYWYRQAAGRGLQLLFYSVGIGQISSEVPQNLSASRPQDRQFILSSKKLLLSDSGFYLCAWNRGSPGELFFGEGSRLTVL.